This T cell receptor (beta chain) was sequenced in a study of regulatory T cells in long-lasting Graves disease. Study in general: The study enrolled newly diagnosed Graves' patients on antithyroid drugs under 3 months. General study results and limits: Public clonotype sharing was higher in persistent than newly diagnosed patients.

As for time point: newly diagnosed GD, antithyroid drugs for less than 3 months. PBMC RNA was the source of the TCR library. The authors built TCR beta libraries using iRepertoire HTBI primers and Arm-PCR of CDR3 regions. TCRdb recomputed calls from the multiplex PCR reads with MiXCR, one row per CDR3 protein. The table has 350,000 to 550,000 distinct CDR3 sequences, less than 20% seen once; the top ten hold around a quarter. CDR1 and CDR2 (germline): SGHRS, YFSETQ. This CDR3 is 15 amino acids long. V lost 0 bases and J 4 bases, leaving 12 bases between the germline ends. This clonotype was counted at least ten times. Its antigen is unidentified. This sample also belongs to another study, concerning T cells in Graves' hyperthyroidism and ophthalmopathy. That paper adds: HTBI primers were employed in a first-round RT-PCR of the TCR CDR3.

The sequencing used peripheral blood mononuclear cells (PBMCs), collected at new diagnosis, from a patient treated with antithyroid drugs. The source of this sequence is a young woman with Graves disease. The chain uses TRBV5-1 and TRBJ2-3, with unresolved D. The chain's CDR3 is CASSLEDPAADTQYF. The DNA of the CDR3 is TGCGCCAGCAGCTTGGAGGACCCCGCGGCAGATACGCAGTATTTT.